Below, 6 T cell receptor beta chains from the same sample are listed, as sequenced in a study of OX40 agonist ivuxolimab in advanced cancers. The protocol was immunoSEQ multiplex PCR, while the TCRdb copy is restricted to in-frame clones and leaves out a portion. The table lists roughly 25,000 clones, 85% to 90% of them singletons. The sample in question was CD4+ or CD8+ T cells sorted from blood, obtained in a trial of the OX40 agonist ivuxolimab. These receptors all come from an adult with an advanced solid tumor such as melanoma, head and neck, liver or kidney cancer.

The chain recombines TRBV30 with TRBJ2-7; 9 positions agree with TRBD1. J was trimmed by 3 bases and V by 0 bases; bases with no gene match: 3. The CDR3 runs to 14 residues. Germline CDR1 reads GTSNPN; CDR2 reads SVGIG (reference sequence). CDR3 DNA sequence: TGTGCCTGGAGTGTTGGGACAGGGAACTACGAGCAGTACTTC. Its protein product is CAWSVGTGNYEQYF.

The gene calls are TRBV4-2 and TRBJ1-2; 10 bases fit TRBD1. The V gene end was trimmed by 8 bases and the J gene end by 5 bases; junction bases not matched to a gene: 2. Germline lookup yields CDR1 LGHNA and CDR2 YNFKEQ. The CDR3 length is 12 residues. The CDR3 sequence is CASGTGEYGYTF. In DNA, the CDR3 is TGTGCCAGCGGGACAGGGGAGTATGGCTACACCTTC.

The chain couples TRBV7-7 to TRBJ2-7; D call uncertain. V lost 5 bases and J lost 3, with 20 bases in between. CDR1 and CDR2 (germline): SSHAT, FNYEAQ (reference sequence). The CDR3 loop spans 16 amino acids. The CDR3 nucleotides read TGTGCCAGCAGCCCCTCCCTTAGTATCCGGGTCTACGAGCAGTACTTC. This sequence encodes CASSPSLSIRVYEQYF.

To note about this clone: One end of the junction fails to match germline, which may point to a read error. Different DNA sequences within this sample yield the same CDR3. This chain connects TRBV7-7 to TRBJ2-3; D ambiguous. The CDR3 is 16 residues long. Germline V gene sequence: CDR1 SSHAT, CDR2 FNYEAQ (reference sequence). CDR3 region: CASSLGTGRGTDTQYF. The CDR3, as DNA: TGTGCTAGCAGCTTAGGAACGGGTAGGGGCACAGATACGCAGTATTTT.

There are a few counts of this clone. V usage is TRBV28 and J usage is TRBJ1-4, with 10 nucleotides matching TRBD1. After removal of 2 bases from V and 2 bases from J, the junction contained 8 bases not matched to a gene. CDR3 length equals 18 residues. Germline-derived CDR1 and CDR2 are MDHEN and SYDVKM. CDR3 DNA sequence: TGTGCCAGCAGTTTAGTGGGACAGGGGTTTGTGACTAATGAAAAACTGTTTTTT. Its protein is CASSLVGQGFVTNEKLFF.

A remark on this clone: Other nucleotide sequences in the sample specify the same CDR3. The chain joins TRBV27 to TRBJ1-2; D call uncertain. This CDR3 is 13 amino acids long. The V gene's germline CDR1 is MNHEY and CDR2 SMNVEV (reference sequence). V lost 2 bases and J lost 1, with 5 bases in between. In DNA form, the CDR3 reads TGTGCCAGCAGTTTAAACAGTAACTATGGCTACACCTTC. Translation: CASSLNSNYGYTF.